This T cell receptor (beta chain) comes out of a study of CD4 T cells in relation to SARS-CoV-2 and coronaviruses. At the level of the study: Crossreactive spike epitopes shared across donors were mapped to their HLA restriction.

The germline V gene encodes CDR1 MGHRA and CDR2 YSYEKL. The CDR3 length is 15 residues. V lost 7 bases and J lost 4, with 17 bases in between. Remarks on this clone: Antigen: not known.

The table came from immunoSEQ multiplex PCR; TCRdb's copy has only in-frame clones and leaves some out. The table has 55,000 to 70,000 clones, 85% to 95% seen once. Study-wide results and caveats: No crossreactivity against non-spike viral proteins was tested here. Memory recall responses, not primary responses primed in culture, are what the assay detects. Crossreactive clones expanded significantly less to SARS-CoV-2 than monoreactive clones.

Unexposed donor CD4+ T cells date from about 2011-2018, before the COVID-19 pandemic. The sequenced sample consisted of naive CD4+ T cells from PBMCs. As to subset: naive CD4+ T cells isolated by negative enrichment. The sequence derives from a human donor in good health. The chain is built from TRBV4-1 and TRBJ1-3; D might be TRBD1 (6 bases). CDR3 residues: CASTEGGTIGNTIYF. CDR3 bases: TGCGCCAGCACCGAGGGGGGGACGATCGGAAACACCATATATTTT.